This T cell receptor beta chain originates from a study of shared clonotypes between healthy human individuals. Findings and limits, study-wide: All-four-donor shared clonotypes had higher generation probabilities than non-shared clonotypes did.

TCRdb keeps only in-frame clones here, not all; method: immunoSEQ multiplex PCR. Here the sample spans 230,000 or so clones, 60% to 80% being singletons. This CDR3 is built from 12 residues. Trimming pared 2 bases from V and 4 bases from J, leaving 5 bases between. Germline values: CDR1 MNHEY, CDR2 SVGAGI. As concerns this clone: Its antigen remains unknown.

The specimen was memory CD4+ T cells sorted from blood. The sample's subset: CD45RA-negative fraction. V is TRBV6-5 and J is TRBJ1-1; D call uncertain. This clonotype was obtained from a man aged 25 to 40 in good health. The CDR3 reads CASSYGFTEAFF. DNA for the CDR3: TGTGCCAGCAGTTACGGGTTCACTGAAGCTTTCTTT.